This T cell receptor beta chain was recorded in a study of identical twins. Study-wide findings and caveats: Analyses of zero insertions could be partly confounded by invariant MAIT and iNKT cells.

Germline CDR1 reads DFQATT; CDR2 reads SNEGSKA (reference sequence). The CDR3 runs 15 residues. With 0 bases removed from V and 12 bases from J, the gap between germline ends came to 21 bases. From the 5' RACE reads, TCRdb called clonotypes with MiXCR, one entry per CDR3 protein. The table lists around 1.7 million distinct CDR3 sequences, under 35% of them singletons. In regard to this clonotype: Its antigen is not known.

The source material was cord blood. The origin of this receptor is a newborn girl in good health. The chain recombines TRBV20-1 with TRBJ2-1; TRBD1 is a possible D gene (6 bases). The CDR3 sequence is CSARDFELGGYGQFF. CDR3 sequence (DNA): TGCAGTGCTAGAGATTTCGAGCTAGGGGGATATGGGCAGTTCTTC.